This TCR beta chain was captured by sequencing in a study of blood T cells in healthy people across ages. Regarding the study as a whole: Among long-lived donors, naive CD4+ cells were more numerous and diversity higher than in aged donors.

V lost 2 bases, J lost 5 bases, and 10 bases lay in between. Looked up from germline, CDR1 is SGHTA and CDR2 is FQGNSA. This CDR3 contains 14 residues. To note about this clonotype: The antigen remains unidentified.

It was around 9 milliliters of peripheral blood that were drawn from each donor. A second about 7 to 11 cycle PCR used barcoded and J-beta primers. Sequencing yielded, for each sample, at least 2.5 million paired-end reads carrying CDR3. A single record per CDR3 protein comes from TCRdb applying MiXCR to the 5' RACE reads. The table shows about 290,000 distinct CDR3 sequences, with roughly 29% occurring only once. The clonotype was recovered from an older woman in good health. The chain employs TRBV7-2 and TRBJ1-5; a possible D gene is TRBD1 (5 bases). The specimen sequenced was blood. The CDR3, as DNA: TGTGCCAGCAGCTTACAGGGTTGGTATCAGCCCCAGCATTTT. Translation: CASSLQGWYQPQHF.